The rows below give T cell receptor beta chains drawn from one sample of a study of blood T cell repertoires in COVID-19. Sequencing was performed with immunoSEQ multiplex PCR; in TCRdb, only in-frame clones are kept and a portion is missing. The repertoire holds 160,000 or so clones, with around nine tenths as singletons. Specimen: peripheral blood. All receptors derive from a woman in her seventies with COVID-19, enrolled during active disease. Each CDR3 is given with its conserved first and last residue. The D gene is left open where the match is weak. The size field is filled for only some rows; it gives once, few, many or a size class.

v_call: TRBV19; j_call: TRBJ1-5; d_call: TRBD1; clone_size: -; cdr3_nt: TGTGCCAGTCAGTTTACCGGACAGGGGAATCAGCCCCAGCATTTT; cdr3_aa: CASQFTGQGNQPQHF
v_call: TRBV4-1; j_call: TRBJ2-1; d_call: -; clone_size: -; cdr3_nt: TGCGCCAGCAGCCACCTTCCATCCCCCCCGCAGGGCCATGAGCAGTTCTTC; cdr3_aa: CASSHLPSPPQGHEQFF
v_call: TRBV2; j_call: TRBJ1-3; d_call: -; clone_size: -; cdr3_nt: TGTGCCAGCAGTGTACTTTCTGGAAACACCATATATTTT; cdr3_aa: CASSVLSGNTIYF
v_call: TRBV19; j_call: TRBJ1-2; d_call: TRBD1; clone_size: -; cdr3_nt: TGTGCCAGTGGGACAGGGGCTAACCTCTATGGCTACACCTTC; cdr3_aa: CASGTGANLYGYTF
v_call: TRBV5-4; j_call: TRBJ1-6; d_call: TRBD1; clone_size: -; cdr3_nt: TGTGCCAGCAGCTTTAGGCAGGGGGTACGGAATTCACCCCTCCACTTT; cdr3_aa: CASSFRQGVRNSPLHF
v_call: TRBV5-1; j_call: TRBJ1-5; d_call: TRBD1; clone_size: few; cdr3_nt: TGCGCCAGTTCAACAGGGGCCCTTGGTGGCAATCAGCCCCAGCATTTT; cdr3_aa: CASSTGALGGNQPQHF
v_call: TRBV21-1; j_call: TRBJ2-7; d_call: -; clone_size: -; cdr3_nt: TGTGCCAGCAGCACTCCGGGACAGGGATACTACGAGCAGTACTTC; cdr3_aa: CASSTPGQGYYEQYF
v_call: TRBV5-6; j_call: TRBJ1-1; d_call: TRBD1; clone_size: -; cdr3_nt: TGTGCCAGCAGTTACCGTCCCGGGACAGGGATCGACAGAACTGAAGCTTTCTTT; cdr3_aa: CASSYRPGTGIDRTEAFF
v_call: TRBV7-2; j_call: TRBJ1-2; d_call: -; clone_size: -; cdr3_nt: TGTGCCAGCAGCTTATCTCCAGGGATCTATGGCTACACCTTC; cdr3_aa: CASSLSPGIYGYTF
v_call: TRBV5-8; j_call: TRBJ2-5; d_call: -; clone_size: -; cdr3_nt: TGTGCCAGCAGCTCTCAGGGGGGTCGGGCAGAGACCCAGTACTTC; cdr3_aa: CASSSQGGRAETQYF
v_call: TRBV10-3; j_call: TRBJ2-7; d_call: TRBD1; clone_size: -; cdr3_nt: TGTGCCATCCGCGGACAGGGTCCCTACGAGCAGTACTTC; cdr3_aa: CAIRGQGPYEQYF
v_call: TRBV18; j_call: TRBJ1-1; d_call: -; clone_size: few; cdr3_nt: TGTGCCAGCTCAAACACGTTCATGAACACTGAAGCTTTCTTT; cdr3_aa: CASSNTFMNTEAFF
v_call: TRBV5-1; j_call: TRBJ2-7; d_call: TRBD2; clone_size: -; cdr3_nt: TGCGCCAGCAGCTTGGTTCCTAGCGGGGGGACGAGCTCCTACGAGCAGTACTTC; cdr3_aa: CASSLVPSGGTSSYEQYF
v_call: TRBV5-1; j_call: TRBJ1-4; d_call: TRBD1; clone_size: -; cdr3_nt: TGCGCCAGCAGCCATACCGGGACAGACAATGAAAAACTGTTTTTT; cdr3_aa: CASSHTGTDNEKLFF
v_call: TRBV7-2; j_call: TRBJ2-7; d_call: -; clone_size: -; cdr3_nt: TGTGCCAGCAGCTTAAAGGCAGGCAGAGCCGCCGAGCAGTACTTC; cdr3_aa: CASSLKAGRAAEQYF
v_call: TRBV7-8; j_call: TRBJ1-1; d_call: TRBD1; clone_size: once; cdr3_nt: TGTGCCAGCAGCCTAAAACAGGGGAGGATCACTGAAGCTTTCTTT; cdr3_aa: CASSLKQGRITEAFF
v_call: TRBV5-1; j_call: TRBJ2-5; d_call: TRBD2; clone_size: -; cdr3_nt: TGCGCCAGCAGCTTGGAAGGACTAGCGGGGGGCTTTGAGACCCAGTACTTC; cdr3_aa: CASSLEGLAGGFETQYF
v_call: TRBV2; j_call: TRBJ1-1; d_call: -; clone_size: -; cdr3_nt: TGTGCCAGCAGTAACCGACAGGCTGGCACTGAAGCTTTCTTT; cdr3_aa: CASSNRQAGTEAFF
v_call: TRBV5-1; j_call: TRBJ2-5; d_call: TRBD1; clone_size: -; cdr3_nt: TGCGCCAGCAGCCCCGAGCAGGGGGCGGGAAAGACCCAGTACTTC; cdr3_aa: CASSPEQGAGKTQYF
v_call: TRBV19; j_call: TRBJ1-1; d_call: TRBD1; clone_size: -; cdr3_nt: TGTGCCAGTAGTTTTTTGGGACAGGGGTCTGAAGCTTTCTTT; cdr3_aa: CASSFLGQGSEAFF
v_call: TRBV19; j_call: TRBJ2-3; d_call: -; clone_size: -; cdr3_nt: TGTGCCAGTAGCACGACAGGCAAGACGCAGTATTTT; cdr3_aa: CASSTTGKTQYF
v_call: TRBV5-6; j_call: TRBJ1-5; d_call: -; clone_size: -; cdr3_nt: TGTGCCAGCAGCTTGGGGTTGGAGAATCAGCCCCAGCATTTT; cdr3_aa: CASSLGLENQPQHF
v_call: TRBV12-3/TRBV12-4; j_call: TRBJ1-2; d_call: -; clone_size: -; cdr3_nt: TGTGCCAGCAGTTCCACAGCTAACTATGGCTACACCTTC; cdr3_aa: CASSSTANYGYTF
v_call: TRBV30; j_call: TRBJ1-6; d_call: -; clone_size: few; cdr3_nt: TGTGCCTGGAGTCGCCAGGGGTCTATTTCACCCCTCCACTTT; cdr3_aa: CAWSRQGSISPLHF
v_call: TRBV2; j_call: TRBJ1-3; d_call: TRBD1; clone_size: few; cdr3_nt: TGTGCCAGCACGACAGGGGTCGTGGCTGGAAACACCATATATTTT; cdr3_aa: CASTTGVVAGNTIYF
v_call: TRBV5-6; j_call: TRBJ1-6; d_call: TRBD1; clone_size: -; cdr3_nt: TGTGCCAGCAGCTATACAGGGGGGGATTCACCCCTCCACTTT; cdr3_aa: CASSYTGGDSPLHF
v_call: TRBV7-9; j_call: TRBJ2-3; d_call: TRBD2; clone_size: once; cdr3_nt: TGTGCCAGCAGCTTAGATCGAACGACTAGCGGGGGCTCGGATACGCAGTATTTT; cdr3_aa: CASSLDRTTSGGSDTQYF
v_call: TRBV4-1; j_call: TRBJ2-5; d_call: TRBD2; clone_size: -; cdr3_nt: TGCGCCAGCAGCTTCGGGACTAGCGGAGACCAAGAGACCCAGTACTTC; cdr3_aa: CASSFGTSGDQETQYF
v_call: TRBV9; j_call: TRBJ1-1; d_call: TRBD1; clone_size: -; cdr3_nt: TGTGCCAGCAGCCCCCGGGACAGGCCGAACACTGAAGCTTTCTTT; cdr3_aa: CASSPRDRPNTEAFF
v_call: TRBV21-1; j_call: TRBJ1-2; d_call: -; clone_size: few; cdr3_nt: TGTGCCAGCAGCAATGACCCGGGCTATGGCTACACCTTC; cdr3_aa: CASSNDPGYGYTF
v_call: TRBV3-1/TRBV3-2; j_call: TRBJ2-5; d_call: TRBD1; clone_size: -; cdr3_nt: TGTGCCAGCAGCCGGGCTTTCGGACAGGGAATGGGAGAGACCCAGTACTTC; cdr3_aa: CASSRAFGQGMGETQYF
v_call: TRBV5-1; j_call: TRBJ2-6; d_call: -; clone_size: -; cdr3_nt: TGCGCCAGCAGCCATTTGGCAGGGGAAGTTTCTGGGGCCAACGTCCTGACTTTC; cdr3_aa: CASSHLAGEVSGANVLTF
v_call: TRBV2; j_call: TRBJ1-2; d_call: TRBD1; clone_size: -; cdr3_nt: TGTGCCAGCAGTGCGGGACAGGGTATTCGGGGCTACACCTTC; cdr3_aa: CASSAGQGIRGYTF
v_call: TRBV18; j_call: TRBJ2-1; d_call: TRBD1; clone_size: -; cdr3_nt: TGTGCCAGCTCACCACAGGGACAGGGTTACAATGAGCAGTTCTTC; cdr3_aa: CASSPQGQGYNEQFF
v_call: TRBV30; j_call: TRBJ1-3; d_call: -; clone_size: -; cdr3_nt: TGTGCCTGGTTTTCTGGGCGTCAGGGAGGTGGCACCATATATTTT; cdr3_aa: CAWFSGRQGGGTIYF
v_call: TRBV3-1/TRBV3-2; j_call: TRBJ2-1; d_call: TRBD1; clone_size: -; cdr3_nt: TGTGCCAGCAGCCAAGGGCAGGGGGTGTCTGCGTTCTTC; cdr3_aa: CASSQGQGVSAFF
v_call: TRBV27; j_call: TRBJ1-1; d_call: TRBD1; clone_size: -; cdr3_nt: TGTGCCAGCAGTTATAGACAGGGTGGTACTGAAGCTTTCTTT; cdr3_aa: CASSYRQGGTEAFF